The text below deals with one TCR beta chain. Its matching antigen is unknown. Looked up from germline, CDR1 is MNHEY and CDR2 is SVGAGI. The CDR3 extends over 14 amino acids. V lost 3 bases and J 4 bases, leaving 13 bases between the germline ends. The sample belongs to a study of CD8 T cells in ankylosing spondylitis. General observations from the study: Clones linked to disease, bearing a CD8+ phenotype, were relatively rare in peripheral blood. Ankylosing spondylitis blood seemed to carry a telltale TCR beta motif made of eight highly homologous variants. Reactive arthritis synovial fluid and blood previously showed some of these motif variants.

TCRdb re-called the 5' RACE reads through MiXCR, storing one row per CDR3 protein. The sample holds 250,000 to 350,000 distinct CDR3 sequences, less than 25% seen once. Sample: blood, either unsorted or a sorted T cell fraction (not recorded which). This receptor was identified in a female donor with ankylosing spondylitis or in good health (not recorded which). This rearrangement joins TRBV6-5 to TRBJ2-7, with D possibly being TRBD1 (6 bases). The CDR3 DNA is TGTGCCAGCAGTTATTCCAGGGGATATTACGAGCAGTACTTC. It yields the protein CASSYSRGYYEQYF.